One and the same sample provided the 32 T cell receptor beta chains below, sequenced in a study of T cell responses to AZD1222 COVID-19 vaccine. Sequencing was performed with immunoSEQ multiplex PCR; in TCRdb, only in-frame clones are kept and a portion is missing. The sample has 150,000 to 200,000 clones, roughly 93% seen once. The specimen was peripheral blood, collected 28 days after the second dose of the MenACWY control vaccine. The origin of the receptors is an adult who received the MenACWY meningococcal vaccine as a control.

The rearrangement uses TRBV27 and TRBJ2-2; D ambiguous. The CDR3 spans 13 residues. CDR1 and CDR2 from the germline V gene are MNHEY and SMNVEV (reference sequence). Trimming took 6 bases from V and 5 from J, leaving 10 bases between them. Written as DNA, the CDR3 is TGTGCCAGCAGGGCGACCGGTACCGGGGAGCTGTTTTTT. It specifies CASRATGTGELFF.

The gene calls are TRBV3-1 (or the pseudogene TRBV3-2) and TRBJ1-1; D is possibly TRBD1 (6 bases). The CDR3 runs 15 residues. V shed 5 bases and J shed 1 base, with 14 bases lying between them. The V gene's germline CDR1 is LGHDT and CDR2 YNNKEL (reference sequence). The CDR3 loop reads CASSALGGGNTEAFF. CDR3 in DNA: TGTGCCAGCAGCGCCCTAGGGGGAGGGAACACTGAAGCTTTCTTT.

This sequence joins TRBV2 and TRBJ1-2; possibly TRBD1 for D (5 bases). Germline CDR1 SNHLY, CDR2 FYNNEI. The V and J ends lost 6 bases and 5 bases respectively, with 19 bases between them. CDR3 length: 15 residues. CDR3 protein: CASSLTGPLGYGYTF. The CDR3 bases are TGTGCCAGCAGCCTCACAGGACCCCTGGGGTATGGCTACACCTTC.

This sequence joins TRBV27 and TRBJ2-5, with D possibly being TRBD2 (6 bases). The V and J ends lost 2 bases and 4 bases respectively, with 14 bases between them. The CDR3 has 15 amino acids. CDR1 MNHEY and CDR2 SMNVEV come from the germline V gene (reference sequence). The CDR3 loop is CASSLRGLRGETQYF. CDR3 DNA sequence: TGTGCCAGCAGTTTAAGGGGATTGCGGGGAGAGACCCAGTACTTC.

V usage is TRBV7-8 and J usage is TRBJ2-7, with TRBD2 as a possible D gene (6 bases). This CDR3 is built from 12 residues. Germline loops: CDR1 SGHVS, CDR2 FQNEAQ. The V end lost 5 bases, the J end lost 3 bases, and 8 bases lay between the germline ends. The CDR3 DNA is TGTGCCAGCAGCCGGGGGAACTACGAGCAGTACTTC. Translating gives CASSRGNYEQYF.

The J gene is TRBJ1-1, the V gene TRBV6-5; D is possibly TRBD1 (5 bases). The CDR3 contains 12 residues. The germline CDR1 and CDR2 sequences are MNHEY and SVGAGI. V lost 5 bases to trimming and J lost 8 bases, with 12 bases between them. This CDR3 is CASSPGHREAFF. The CDR3 DNA reads as TGTGCCAGCAGTCCCGGACACAGGGAAGCTTTCTTT.

V usage is TRBV7-9 and J usage is TRBJ1-2, with D hard to call. Germline lookup yields CDR1 SEHNR and CDR2 FQNEAQ (reference sequence). There are 13 residues in the CDR3. The V end lost 5 bases, the J end lost 7 bases, and 14 bases lay between the germline ends. CDR3 amino acids: CASSPGHRAGYTF. The CDR3 DNA sequence: TGTGCCAGCAGCCCGGGCCATAGGGCTGGCTACACCTTC.

The chain uses TRBV14 and TRBJ1-3, with 7 bases matching TRBD1. This CDR3 is built from 14 residues. Germline lookup yields CDR1 SGHDN and CDR2 FVKESK. V shed 1 base and J 3 bases; nucleotides not matched to a gene: 0. This CDR3 is CASSQAGGGNTIYF. The DNA of the CDR3 is TGTGCCAGCAGCCAAGCAGGGGGTGGAAACACCATATATTTT. The whole variable domain, filled in from reference TRBV14 and TRBJ1-3, reads EAGVTQFPSHSVIEKGQTVTLRCDPISGHDNLYWYRRVMGKEIKFLLHFVKESKQDESGMPNNRFLAERTGGTYSTLKVQPAELEDSGVYFCASSQAGGGNTIYFGEGSWLTVV.

This chain joins TRBV13 and TRBJ2-7, with no clear D. Germline-derived CDR1 and CDR2 are PRHDT and FYEKMQ (reference sequence). Trimming left V 4 bases short and J 6 bases short, with 16 bases between. The CDR3 consists of 14 residues. The CDR3 DNA sequence: TGTGCCAGCAGCTCCGGGCCACCTTCCGCCGAGCAGTACTTC. Its translation: CASSSGPPSAEQYF.

In its sample, this clone was seen once. The chain recombines TRBV6-1 with TRBJ2-2; D is tentatively TRBD1 or TRBD2 (5 bases each). The CDR3 has 15 amino acids. The ends were cut back, 2 bases at V and 5 bases at J, with 12 bases in the middle. Per the germline V gene, CDR1 is MNHNS and CDR2 is SASEGT. The CDR3 region has the DNA TGTGCCAGCAGTGAAAGGGACCCTGGGACCGGGGAGCTGTTTTTT. Translating it yields CASSERDPGTGELFF.

This sequence joins TRBV5-4 and TRBJ1-1; D is undetermined. The germline V and J ends were trimmed by 4 bases and 1 base, with 8 bases remaining between them. Looked up from germline, CDR1 is SGHNT and CDR2 is YYREEE (reference sequence). This CDR3 spans 13 amino acids. The CDR3 bases are TGTGCCAGCAGCCGGCCCTCGAACACTGAAGCTTTCTTT. As protein: CASSRPSNTEAFF.

The genes are TRBV29-1 and TRBJ1-2; no clear D gene. The CDR3 is 13 residues long. Trimming cost V 1 base and J 1 base, with 7 bases left between them. Germline lookup yields CDR1 SQVTM and CDR2 ANQGSEA. CDR3 amino acids: CSVEGPNNYGYTF. CDR3 nucleotides: TGCAGCGTTGAAGGGCCGAATAACTATGGCTACACCTTC.

The rearrangement links TRBV4-3 to TRBJ2-3, with no clear D. Looked up from germline, CDR1 is LGHNA and CDR2 is YSLEER. CDR3 size: 13 residues. V lost 3 bases and J 5 bases, leaving 9 bases between the germline ends. The CDR3 DNA follows: TGCGCCAGCAGCCAGTCCCCGGGAGATACGCAGTATTTT. It specifies CASSQSPGDTQYF.

The V call is TRBV6-1, the J call TRBJ1-4; 10 nucleotides match TRBD1. The length of the CDR3 is 15 residues. V lost 6 bases, J lost 4 bases, and 5 bases stayed unmatched. Germline assignment: CDR1 MNHNS and CDR2 SASEGT. This CDR3 is CASRNGQGDNEKLFF. The CDR3 bases are TGTGCCAGCAGGAACGGACAGGGGGATAATGAAAAACTGTTTTTT.

The chain has TRBV18 and TRBJ1-1; 11 bases map to TRBD1. V shed 6 bases, J shed 1 base, and the junction held 4 bases outside the gene matches. The CDR3 loop spans 15 amino acids. CDR1 and CDR2 from the germline V gene are KGHSH and LQKENI. The CDR3 bases are TGTGCCAGCTCGCCCGGGACAGGGGGGAACACTGAAGCTTTCTTT. Protein: CASSPGTGGNTEAFF.

V and J are TRBV7-4 and TRBJ1-5; 9 bases line up with TRBD1. Per germline, CDR1 SGHVT and CDR2 SQSDAQ. The length of the CDR3 is 17 residues. Trimming removed 5 bases from V and 6 bases from J; junction bases left unmatched: 14. CDR3 sequence reads: CASSLGGSTGGSQPQHF. The CDR3 DNA follows: TGTGCCAGCAGCCTGGGGGGTTCCACAGGGGGCAGTCAGCCCCAGCATTTT.

The rearrangement uses TRBV18 and TRBJ1-2; D gene uncertain. This CDR3 is 15 amino acids long. V lost 6 bases, J lost 0 bases, and 14 bases lay in between. Germline loops: CDR1 KGHSH, CDR2 LQKENI. This CDR3 is CASSPLSGSNYGYTF. CDR3 DNA sequence: TGTGCCAGCTCGCCATTATCCGGGTCTAACTATGGCTACACCTTC.

This sequence joins TRBV10-3 and TRBJ1-2, with D hard to call. CDR3 length equals 13 residues. Germline V gene sequence: CDR1 ENHRY, CDR2 SYGVKD. The ends were cut back, 3 bases at V and 4 bases at J, with 9 bases in the middle. The CDR3 nucleotides are TGTGCCATCAGTGACCGAGACGGCTATGGCTACACCTTC. Amino acids: CAISDRDGYGYTF.

The chain has TRBV13 and TRBJ1-1, with 8 bases fitting TRBD1. The CDR3 sequence is 15 residues long. V shed 5 bases, J shed 6 bases, and the junction held 11 bases outside the gene matches. CDR1 and CDR2 (germline): PRHDT, FYEKMQ (reference sequence). DNA for the CDR3: TGTGCCAGCAGCACTCGGACAGGGATGGACCCTGAAGCTTTCTTT. Its translation is CASSTRTGMDPEAFF.

The chain joins TRBV27 to TRBJ1-2; TRBD1 matches at 9 bases. The CDR3 is 14 residues long. From germline, CDR1 is MNHEY and CDR2 SMNVEV (reference sequence). Losses at the gene ends were 7 bases for V and 8 bases for J; bases not matched to a gene: 11. The CDR3 reads CASKPDRGAGGYTF. The DNA for the CDR3 is TGTGCCAGCAAACCGGACAGGGGAGCGGGGGGCTACACCTTC.

J is TRBJ1-2 and V is TRBV20-1; D gene ambiguous. V was cut by 5 bases and J by 8 bases, with 12 bases left in between. The CDR3 runs 11 residues. Germline V gene lookup returns CDR1 DFQATT and CDR2 SNEGSKA (reference sequence). CDR3 coding DNA: TGCAGTGCTCGAATGAACGAGGGCTACACCTTC. This sequence encodes CSARMNEGYTF.

V usage is TRBV10-3 and J usage is TRBJ1-1; D possibly corresponds to TRBD1 (6 bases). The V gene's germline CDR1 is ENHRY and CDR2 SYGVKD. V was clipped by 3 bases and J by 5 bases, with 16 bases between them. This CDR3 is 15 amino acids long. For the CDR3, the DNA is TGTGCCATCAGTGATCGGGGGGCGGATAGGACTGAAGCTTTCTTT. Translating gives CAISDRGADRTEAFF.

The CDR3 sequence: CASSQDLGGRLAATDTQYF. The CDR3 bases are TGTGCCAGCAGCCAAGATCTAGGGGGGAGACTAGCGGCCACAGATACGCAGTATTTT. This chain uses TRBV3-1 (or the pseudogene TRBV3-2) with TRBJ2-3, with 9 bases aligning to TRBD2. The CDR3 consists of 19 residues. Germline V lookup: CDR1 LGHDT, CDR2 YNNKEL (reference sequence). The trim removed 0 bases at V and 2 bases at J, leaving 12 bases unmatched.

V and J are TRBV24-1 and TRBJ1-2; 7 positions match TRBD1. Germline V CDR1 and CDR2: KGHDR, SFDVKD. V was clipped by 5 bases and J by 1 base; unmatched bases: 9. The CDR3 totals 16 residues. The CDR3 DNA reads as TGTGCCACCAGTGGTCCCGACAGGGAATATAACTATGGCTACACCTTC. As protein: CATSGPDREYNYGYTF.

The chain has TRBV6-5 and TRBJ1-2; D is uncertain. V shed 6 bases and J shed 8 bases, with 13 bases lying between them. Germline CDR1 is MNHEY and CDR2 is SVGAGI. The CDR3 runs 12 residues. The CDR3, as DNA: TGTGCCAGCAGCAGGTACCCCGTGGGCTACACCTTC. Protein product: CASSRYPVGYTF.

The chain carries TRBV30 and TRBJ1-2; the D is unclear. Between the trimmed V and J ends, which lost 2 bases and 4 bases, there was a span of 14 bases. The CDR3 runs to 14 residues. CDR1 and CDR2 (germline): GTSNPN, SVGIG (reference sequence). DNA for the CDR3: TGTGCCTGGAGTATAAGACCAGAGGCCTATGGCTACACCTTC. It specifies CAWSIRPEAYGYTF. The full variable domain, in which reference TRBV30 and TRBJ1-2 provide the parts outside the CDR3, is SQTIHQWPATLVQPVGSPLSLECTVEGTSNPNLYWYRQAAGRGLQLLFYSVGIGQISSEVPQNLSASRPQDRQFILSSKKLLLSDSGFYLCAWSIRPEAYGYTFGSGTRLTVV.

The chain couples TRBV11-2 to TRBJ1-6; D is perhaps TRBD1 (5 bases). Germline values: CDR1 SGHAT, CDR2 FQNNGV. The CDR3 runs 13 residues. V lost 5 bases, J lost 10 bases, and 12 bases lay in between. The CDR3 loop is CASSPGFRSPLHF. The CDR3 nucleotides read TGTGCCAGCAGCCCAGGGTTTCGGTCACCCCTCCACTTT.

The chain links TRBV10-3 to TRBJ1-1; D gene ambiguous. CDR1 and CDR2 (germline): ENHRY, SYGVKD. The ends were cut back, 6 bases at V and 2 bases at J, with 13 bases in the middle. The CDR3 is made up of 14 amino acids. Here the CDR3 DNA reads TGTGCCATCAGAGAGGGATTGGGTAACACTGAAGCTTTCTTT. This sequence encodes CAIREGLGNTEAFF.

The rearrangement joins TRBV28 to TRBJ1-4; D is undetermined. V lost 3 bases and J lost 10, with 6 bases in between. There are 11 residues in the CDR3. Germline-derived CDR1 and CDR2 are MDHEN and SYDVKM. The DNA for the CDR3 is TGTGCCAGCAGTTTTGAGGGAAAACTGTTTTTT. Translated: CASSFEGKLFF.

This clone appeared once. The chain links TRBV6-2 or TRBV6-3 to TRBJ1-1; 7 positions match TRBD1. The CDR3 is 19 amino acids. The V segment lost 0 bases and the J segment 0 bases; nucleotides outside the gene matches: 13. Germline V gives CDR1 MNHEY, CDR2 SVGEGT. The DNA of the CDR3 is TGTGCCAGCAGTTACTCGACCCACATAGGGACAGCCATGAACACTGAAGCTTTCTTT. This codes for CASSYSTHIGTAMNTEAFF.

The chain uses TRBV6-5 and TRBJ1-1; 10 bases fit TRBD1. The CDR3 contains 13 residues. V lost 7 bases, J lost 7 bases, and 6 bases stayed unmatched. CDR1 is MNHEY, CDR2 SVGAGI, per germline. The CDR3 bases are TGTGCCAGCACTCCGGGACAGGGGTTTGAAGCTTTCTTT. This gives the protein CASTPGQGFEAFF.

The sample holds one count of this clone. The CDR3 DNA reads TGTGCCAGCAGCTTAGCGGGCAGGTCACAAGAGACCCAGTACTTC. Translating gives CASSLAGRSQETQYF. The chain employs TRBV7-9 and TRBJ2-5; D gene uncertain. Trimming pared 0 bases from V and 2 bases from J, leaving 10 bases between. CDR3 length equals 15 residues. In germline, CDR1 is SEHNR, CDR2 FQNEAQ (reference sequence).